The rows below give T cell receptor beta chains drawn from one sample of a study of response to subunit inactivated influenza vaccine. In TCRdb, the RT-PCR reads were re-called with MiXCR into one record per CDR3 protein. The profile covers 500,000 to 550,000 distinct CDR3 sequences, with 20% to 25% appearing a single time and approximately 3% taken by the ten largest. This sample also belongs to another study, concerning T cells expressing NK-cell markers.

The sequencing used CD4+ T cells sorted from PBMCs, collected 11 to 12 days after vaccination. All receptors derive from a middle-aged man who received an inactivated influenza vaccine. The CDR3 runs from the conserved cysteine through the conserved F or W. The D gene is left open where the match is weak. Clone size is shown for a subset of rows, as once, few, many or a class of expanded clone.

abundance	v_gene	j_gene	d_gene	CDR3aa	CDR3nt
few	TRBV30	TRBJ2-3	TRBD1	CAHDRGTDTQYF	TGTGCCCACGACAGGGGCACAGATACGCAGTATTTT
few	TRBV20-1	TRBJ2-1	NA	CSARGASVAYNEQFF	TGCAGTGCTAGGGGAGCTAGCGTTGCCTACAATGAGCAGTTCTTC
many	TRBV29-1	TRBJ2-7	NA	CSVEDVRARRYF	TGCAGCGTTGAAGACGTCAGGGCACGGCGGTACTTC
NA	TRBV18	TRBJ2-2	TRBD1	CASSSPRDRDAGELFF	TGTGCCAGCTCATCGCCCCGGGACAGGGATGCCGGGGAGCTGTTTTTT
few	TRBV5-1	TRBJ2-3	TRBD2	CASSHSGGLTDTQYF	TGCGCCAGCAGCCATAGCGGGGGGCTCACAGATACGCAGTATTTT
few	TRBV5-1	TRBJ2-5	TRBD1	CASSLSPGTANQETQYF	TGCGCCAGCAGCCTAAGCCCTGGGACAGCCAACCAAGAGACCCAGTACTTC
NA	TRBV5-1	TRBJ2-7	TRBD1	CASRNRQGGAYEQYF	TGCGCCAGCAGGAATAGACAGGGGGGAGCCTACGAGCAGTACTTC
NA	TRBV15	TRBJ1-4	NA	CATSKGRRNEKLFF	TGTGCCACCAGCAAGGGACGAAGGAATGAAAAACTGTTTTTT
NA	TRBV10-3	TRBJ2-2	NA	CAISQTGAGELFF	TGTGCCATCAGCCAGACAGGAGCCGGGGAGCTGTTTTTT
few	TRBV12-3/TRBV12-4	TRBJ2-3	NA	CASSFSSDYTDTQYF	TGTGCCAGCAGTTTTTCTAGCGACTACACAGATACGCAGTATTTT
many	TRBV5-5	TRBJ2-1	NA	CASSLRTAYEQFF	TGTGCCAGCAGCTTGAGGACTGCCTATGAGCAGTTCTTC
NA	TRBV5-5	TRBJ1-3	NA	CASSLEAVSGNTIYF	TGTGCCAGCAGCCTCGAGGCGGTTTCAGGAAACACCATATATTTT
NA	TRBV20-1	TRBJ1-1	NA	CSARDVRQMNTEAFF	TGCAGTGCTAGAGATGTAAGGCAGATGAACACTGAAGCTTTCTTT
NA	TRBV7-9	TRBJ1-4	NA	CASSFGRRRGGEKLFF	TGTGCCAGCAGCTTTGGGCGCAGGAGGGGGGGTGAAAAACTGTTTTTT
few	TRBV28	TRBJ1-1	NA	CASSFLSGAEAFF	TGTGCCAGCAGTTTTTTGTCAGGGGCTGAAGCTTTCTTT
NA	TRBV12-3/TRBV12-4	TRBJ1-1	TRBD1	CASRTQGQGGTEAFF	TGTGCCAGCAGAACCCAGGGACAGGGTGGCACTGAAGCTTTCTTT
few	TRBV2	TRBJ2-3	NA	CASSVLGSYRTDTQYF	TGTGCCAGCAGTGTCCTCGGGAGTTACCGTACAGATACGCAGTATTTT
NA	TRBV9	TRBJ1-5	NA	CASNTNQPQHF	TGTGCCAGCAACACAAATCAGCCCCAGCATTTT
NA	TRBV20-1	TRBJ2-1	TRBD2	CSVNSGGSYNEQFF	TGCAGTGTAAATAGCGGGGGATCCTACAATGAGCAGTTCTTC
NA	TRBV6-2/TRBV6-3	TRBJ2-1	NA	CASSYRRVGRTYNEQFF	TGTGCCAGCAGTTACAGGCGGGTCGGCCGAACCTACAATGAGCAGTTCTTC
few	TRBV6-2/TRBV6-3	TRBJ2-7	TRBD1	CASSRTGVSREQYF	TGTGCCAGCAGTCGGACAGGGGTGTCTCGCGAGCAGTACTTC
NA	TRBV28	TRBJ2-3	NA	CASSRGDRSYTDTQYF	TGTGCCAGCAGTCGGGGGGACAGGTCTTACACAGATACGCAGTATTTT
NA	TRBV10-3	TRBJ1-5	NA	CATGGSNQPQHF	TGTGCCACTGGAGGGTCCAATCAGCCCCAGCATTTT
NA	TRBV20-1	TRBJ2-3	TRBD1	CSARRDRSGTSTDTQYF	TGCAGTGCGAGGAGGGACAGGTCTGGAACTAGCACAGATACGCAGTATTTT
NA	TRBV6-2/TRBV6-3	TRBJ2-4	NA	CASSTSLSIQYF	TGTGCCAGCAGTACTAGTCTGAGCATTCAGTACTTC
few	TRBV7-2	TRBJ2-1	TRBD1	CASSLRTGGWDEQFF	TGTGCCAGCAGCCTGCGGACAGGGGGATGGGATGAGCAGTTCTTC
NA	TRBV7-2	TRBJ2-7	TRBD2	CASSPSSGRSSYEQYF	TGTGCCAGCAGCCCCTCTAGCGGGCGTTCCTCCTACGAGCAGTACTTC
few	TRBV2	TRBJ1-2	NA	CASSDRPGGYTF	TGTGCCAGCAGCGACAGACCTGGGGGCTACACCTTC
few	TRBV5-6	TRBJ2-1	TRBD2	CASSFWGLAAHEQFF	TGTGCCAGCAGCTTTTGGGGACTAGCGGCGCATGAGCAGTTCTTC
NA	TRBV10-3	TRBJ2-3	TRBD1	CAISSPGDRALTDTQYF	TGTGCCATCAGTTCCCCCGGGGACAGAGCCCTCACAGATACGCAGTATTTT
few	TRBV2	TRBJ1-5	TRBD1	CASRETGNQPQHF	TGTGCCAGCAGGGAGACAGGGAATCAGCCCCAGCATTTT
NA	TRBV12-3/TRBV12-4	TRBJ1-4	NA	CASSLNSELFF	TGTGCCAGCAGTTTGAACAGTGAACTGTTTTTT
NA	TRBV2	TRBJ2-7	TRBD2	CASSAGRLLAGPSYEQYF	TGTGCCAGCAGTGCAGGGCGGTTACTAGCGGGTCCCTCCTACGAGCAGTACTTC
few	TRBV5-1	TRBJ1-2	TRBD1	CASSLTGGANYGYTF	TGCGCCAGCAGCTTGACAGGGGGAGCTAACTATGGCTACACCTTC
few	TRBV9	TRBJ2-7	TRBD2	CASSVAASGLYEQYF	TGTGCCAGCAGCGTAGCGGCTAGCGGTCTCTACGAGCAGTACTTC
NA	TRBV12-3/TRBV12-4	TRBJ1-5	TRBD1	CASRGDRGTHSNQPQHF	TGTGCCAGCAGAGGGGACAGGGGCACACATAGCAATCAGCCCCAGCATTTT
many	TRBV5-6	TRBJ2-7	NA	CASSLRQNYEQYF	TGTGCCAGCAGCTTGCGACAGAACTACGAGCAGTACTTC
NA	TRBV6-5	TRBJ2-7	NA	CASSYSKTLYGAEQYF	TGTGCCAGCAGTTACTCGAAAACCCTCTACGGGGCCGAGCAGTACTTC
NA	TRBV29-1	TRBJ2-7	TRBD2	CSVLKLAGVRYEQYF	TGCAGCGTTCTAAAACTAGCGGGGGTCAGGTACGAGCAGTACTTC
few	TRBV2	TRBJ2-3	NA	CASTLGEVVGYF	TGTGCCAGCACCTTGGGGGAGGTTGTTGGGTATTTT
once	TRBV11-2	TRBJ2-2	NA	CASSFTTNTGELFF	TGTGCCAGCAGCTTTACAACGAACACCGGGGAGCTGTTTTTT
NA	TRBV30	TRBJ1-1	NA	CAWGQPNTEAFF	TGTGCCTGGGGACAGCCGAACACTGAAGCTTTCTTT
NA	TRBV12-3/TRBV12-4	TRBJ2-2	NA	CASSLDRPNTGELFF	TGTGCCAGCAGTTTAGACAGGCCGAACACCGGGGAGCTGTTTTTT
few	TRBV6-5	TRBJ2-7	TRBD2	CASSYVLAGEQYF	TGTGCCAGCAGTTATGTCCTAGCGGGGGAGCAGTACTTC
NA	TRBV2	TRBJ2-2	NA	CASRDGLNTGELFF	TGTGCCAGCCGGGACGGATTGAACACCGGGGAGCTGTTTTTT
NA	TRBV6-5	TRBJ1-6	NA	CASSYLGEPHNSPLHF	TGTGCCAGCAGTTACTTGGGGGAGCCTCATAATTCACCCCTCCACTTT
NA	TRBV12-3/TRBV12-4	TRBJ2-4	NA	CASSLGDLNIQYF	TGTGCCAGCAGTTTAGGGGACTTAAACATTCAGTACTTC
few	TRBV19	TRBJ1-1	TRBD1	CASSTGDRTEAFF	TGTGCCAGTTCTACAGGGGACCGGACTGAAGCTTTCTTT
few	TRBV5-4	TRBJ2-1	NA	CASSQPPYNEQFF	TGTGCCAGCAGCCAACCCCCCTACAATGAGCAGTTCTTC
many	TRBV20-1	TRBJ2-3	TRBD1	CSARDTGGQSTDTQYF	TGCAGTGCTAGAGATACAGGGGGCCAGAGCACAGATACGCAGTATTTT
few	TRBV20-1	TRBJ1-2	TRBD1	CSARARTGEYGYTF	TGCAGTGCTAGAGCTCGGACAGGGGAATATGGCTACACCTTC
few	TRBV29-1	TRBJ2-5	TRBD2	CSGLLAGGRETQYF	TGCAGCGGACTACTAGCGGGAGGACGTGAGACCCAGTACTTC
NA	TRBV20-1	TRBJ2-3	NA	CSAPPSGRLDTQYF	TGCAGTGCTCCTCCTTCAGGCAGATTAGATACGCAGTATTTT
few	TRBV6-1	TRBJ2-6	NA	CASSKRRGDGANVLNF	TGTGCCAGCAGCAAAAGAAGGGGGGATGGGGCCAACGTCCTGAATTTC
once	TRBV29-1	TRBJ2-7	TRBD1	CSASGTGYDQYF	TGCAGTGCTTCCGGGACAGGCTACGATCAGTACTTC
NA	TRBV9	TRBJ2-1	TRBD1	CASSIPDRGGYNEQFF	TGTGCCAGCAGCATCCCAGACAGGGGCGGGTACAATGAGCAGTTCTTC
NA	TRBV5-1	TRBJ2-7	TRBD2	CASSLALAGAYEQYF	TGCGCCAGCAGCTTGGCTCTAGCGGGAGCCTACGAGCAGTACTTC
NA	TRBV10-3	TRBJ2-6	NA	CAIRIPGASGANVLTF	TGTGCCATCAGAATCCCTGGGGCTTCTGGGGCCAACGTCCTGACTTTC